This T cell receptor beta chain was identified during a study of PD-L1 blockade in urothelial cancer. Patients each gave 1 to 8 samples, pretreatment and on-treatment. Every PCR got spiked synthetic TCR analog templates. Profiling relied on immunoSEQ multiplex PCR, and the TCRdb table lists in-frame clones only, not all of them. The data contain about 51,000 clones, 70% to 90% of them seen just once; the ten biggest clones take up approximately 16%. CDR3 length: 13 residues. The V gene's germline CDR1 is MNHNY and CDR2 SVGAGI (reference sequence). Trimming removed 5 bases at V and 8 bases at J, with 15 bases between.

The starting material was PBMCs, obtained around atezolizumab (anti-PD-L1) treatment. The clonotype originates from a man aged 60-69 years with urothelial cancer. The chain uses TRBV6-6 and TRBJ1-2, with D unclear. The DNA of the CDR3 is TGTGCCAGCAGTAAAATTCCCTGGGAGGGCTACACCTTC. This translates into CASSKIPWEGYTF.